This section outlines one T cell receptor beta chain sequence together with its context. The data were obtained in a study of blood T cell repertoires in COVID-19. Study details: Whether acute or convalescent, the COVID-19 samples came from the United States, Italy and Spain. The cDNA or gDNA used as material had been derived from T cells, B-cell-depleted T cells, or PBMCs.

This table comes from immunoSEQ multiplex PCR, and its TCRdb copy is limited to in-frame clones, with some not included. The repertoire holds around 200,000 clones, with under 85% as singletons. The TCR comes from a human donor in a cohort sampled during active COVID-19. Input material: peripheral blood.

The CDR3 nucleotides are TGTGCCAGCAGCCAGGAGGAGCAGGGGGCGTCTGGCTACACCTTC. Amino acids: CASSQEEQGASGYTF. The chain is built from TRBV4-2 and TRBJ1-2; 8 positions match TRBD1. There are 15 residues in the CDR3. J was trimmed by 7 bases and V by 3 bases; bases with no gene match: 10. Germline V CDR1 and CDR2: LGHNA, YNFKEQ.